This is a list of T cell receptor beta chains from one sample in a study of T-cell reconstitution after alpha-beta-depleted transplantation in children. TCRdb processed the PCR reads anew with MiXCR; each CDR3 protein has one entry. The data show fewer than 1 million distinct CDR3 sequences, with roughly 15% seen just once and approximately 5% held by the top ten. Material: PBMCs, mostly from graft donor cells, obtained 360 days after TCRalphabeta/CD19-depleted stem cell transplant. These receptor sequences come from a male patient younger than 18 who had a stem cell transplant for acute lymphoblastic leukemia, so the T cells may come from the graft donor. CDR3s include the opening cysteine and the closing phenylalanine or tryptophan. A D gene is named only where the DNA matches it firmly. Size is stated for part of the rows, as once, few or many counts, or as a class when the clone is expanded.

TRBJ2-5 TRBV5-1 TRBD2 few TGCGCCAGCAGCTTGTACGGACTAGCCCAAGAGACCCAGTACTTC CASSLYGLAQETQYF
TRBJ2-1 TRBV6-5 TRBD1 few TGTGCCAGCAGTTACACAGGACAGGGAACATACAATGAGCAGTTCTTC CASSYTGQGTYNEQFF
TRBJ1-5 TRBV12-3/TRBV12-4 TRBD1 many TGTGCCAGCAGTCTCAAGGGGGCAAGCAATCAGCCCCAGCATTTT CASSLKGASNQPQHF
TRBJ2-7 TRBV6-1 NA NA TGTGCCAGCAGTCGCTACAGGGAGCCTCTCGTGAGGGAGCAGTACTTC CASSRYREPLVREQYF
TRBJ2-3 TRBV11-1 TRBD2 NA TGTGCCAGCAGCCATGTTAACCTTGGACTAGTCATCACAGATACGCAGTATTTT CASSHVNLGLVITDTQYF
TRBJ2-1 TRBV6-5 TRBD2 few TGTGCCAGCAGTTACTCATCTAGCGGGAGGGGTAATGAGCAGTTCTTC CASSYSSSGRGNEQFF
TRBJ2-3 TRBV7-2 NA few TGTGCCAGCAGCTTACTAGTGGTGGGACTCACAGATACGCAGTATTTT CASSLLVVGLTDTQYF
TRBJ2-1 TRBV20-1 TRBD2 few TGCAGTGCGGAACTAGCGGGTACCCCTTACAATGAGCAGTTCTTC CSAELAGTPYNEQFF
TRBJ2-5 TRBV7-8 NA NA TGTGCCAGCAGCCCCCGCCGCGTTAGCGTGCAAGAGACCCAGTACTTC CASSPRRVSVQETQYF
TRBJ2-4 TRBV16 NA many TGTGCCAGCAGCCAATCTTGGCTACCACTAGCCAAAAACATTCAGTACTTC CASSQSWLPLAKNIQYF
TRBJ2-7 TRBV10-3 NA few TGTGCCATCAGCCCCTCCGGGACACCAAGCTACGAGCAGTACTTC CAISPSGTPSYEQYF
TRBJ2-7 TRBV15 TRBD1 NA TGTGCCACCAGTTACGACAGGGGGCTACACGAGCAGTACTTC CATSYDRGLHEQYF
TRBJ2-1 TRBV6-5 TRBD2 NA TGTGCCAGCAGTTACCCGACTAGCGGGAGGCCCGAGCAGTTCTTC CASSYPTSGRPEQFF
TRBJ2-1 TRBV4-1 NA few TGCGCCAGCAGCCAAGATGCACTAGCCTCCTACAATGAGCAGTTCTTC CASSQDALASYNEQFF
TRBJ2-7 TRBV29-1 TRBD2 NA TGCAGCGTGGGGAGCGGGAGTCCTTACGAGCAGTACTTC CSVGSGSPYEQYF
TRBJ2-5 TRBV6-4 NA few TGTGCCAGCAAACATAGAGAACAAGAGACCCAGTACTTC CASKHREQETQYF
TRBJ1-6 TRBV16 NA few TGTGCCAGCTTCGGACAGTATAATTCACCCCTCCACTTT CASFGQYNSPLHF
TRBJ2-1 TRBV7-3 NA few TGTGCCAGCAGCGCCGGACAGCTTAGGGAGCAGTTCTTC CASSAGQLREQFF
TRBJ1-5 TRBV12-3/TRBV12-4 NA few TGTGCCAGCAGTTTAGCGCACCAGACTTATAGCAATCAGCCCCAGCATTTT CASSLAHQTYSNQPQHF
TRBJ2-1 TRBV10-3 TRBD2 few TGTGCCATCAGTGAGGGTCAGCGGGAGGGCTTCTACAATGAGCAGTTCTTC CAISEGQREGFYNEQFF
TRBJ2-5 TRBV29-1 NA few TGCAGCGTTGTCCTATGGCTCCAACTCCTAAATGGGGAGACCCAGTACTTC CSVVLWLQLLNGETQYF
TRBJ2-2 TRBV5-1 TRBD1 many TGCGCCAGCAGCCGCGGGACAGGGGTCTCGAGAGGCACCGGGGAGCTGTTTTTT CASSRGTGVSRGTGELFF
TRBJ2-3 TRBV5-1 TRBD1 NA TGCGCCAGCAGCGCCCCAGGACAGGGGGTAGCGTCCACAGATACGCAGTATTTT CASSAPGQGVASTDTQYF
TRBJ2-1 TRBV12-3/TRBV12-4 NA NA TGTGCCAGCAGCACAGGGTTTGGCTCCTACAATGAGCAGTTCTTC CASSTGFGSYNEQFF
TRBJ2-5 TRBV27 TRBD2 many TGTGCCAGCACTAGCGGGAGCCGGGAGACCCAGTACTTC CASTSGSRETQYF
TRBJ2-5 TRBV28 TRBD1 once TGTGCCAGCAGTTCACCGGGACAGGGTGGGGGGACCCAGTACTTC CASSSPGQGGGTQYF
TRBJ2-1 TRBV20-1 TRBD2 NA TGCAGTGCTAGCGGGAGGGTAATGAGGAATGAGCAGTTCTTC CSASGRVMRNEQFF
TRBJ2-1 TRBV5-1 TRBD2 few TGCGCCAGCAGCCCCTCTCCCACACTAGCGGGAGAGGGGAATGAGCAGTTCTTC CASSPSPTLAGEGNEQFF
TRBJ2-7 TRBV10-3 NA many TGTGCCATCAGTGATGGACAGATCTACGAGCAGTACTTC CAISDGQIYEQYF
TRBJ2-7 TRBV10-2 TRBD1 NA TGCGCCAGCAGTGAGTACGAGGGCTGGACAGGGGGCGCCGACGGGAGACGAGGGGAGCAGTACTTC CASSEYEGWTGGADGRRGEQYF
TRBJ2-5 TRBV6-5 TRBD2 NA TGTGCCAGCAGTTACTCGACCAGTTTAGCGGGAGGCGGGGAGACCCAGTACTTC CASSYSTSLAGGGETQYF
TRBJ1-2 TRBV9 TRBD1 few TGTGCCAGCAGCTCCCAACAGGGGGCTGATGGCTACACCTTC CASSSQQGADGYTF
TRBJ1-6 TRBV6-5 TRBD1 few TGTGCCAGCAGTTACCCAAAGACAGGGGGCAAGGATTCACCCCTCCACTTT CASSYPKTGGKDSPLHF
TRBJ2-7 TRBV29-1 TRBD1 many TGCAGCGTTGGGCCAGGGGGCTACGAGCAGTACTTC CSVGPGGYEQYF